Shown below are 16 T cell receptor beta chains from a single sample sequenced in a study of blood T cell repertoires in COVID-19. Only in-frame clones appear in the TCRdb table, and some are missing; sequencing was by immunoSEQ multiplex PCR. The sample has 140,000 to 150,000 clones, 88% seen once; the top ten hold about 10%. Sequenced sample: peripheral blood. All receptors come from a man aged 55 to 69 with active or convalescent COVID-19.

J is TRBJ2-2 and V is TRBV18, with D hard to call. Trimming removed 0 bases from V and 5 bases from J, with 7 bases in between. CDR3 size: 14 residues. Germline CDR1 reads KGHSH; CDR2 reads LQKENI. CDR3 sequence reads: CASSPPARTGELFF. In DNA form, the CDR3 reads TGTGCCAGCTCACCACCAGCTCGAACCGGGGAGCTGTTTTTT. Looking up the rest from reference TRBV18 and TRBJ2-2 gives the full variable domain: NAGVMQNPRHLVRRRGQEARLRCSPMKGHSHVYWYRQLPEEGLKFMVYLQKENIIDESGMPKERFSAEFPKEGPSILRIQQVVRGDSAAYFCASSPPARTGELFFGEGSRLTVL.

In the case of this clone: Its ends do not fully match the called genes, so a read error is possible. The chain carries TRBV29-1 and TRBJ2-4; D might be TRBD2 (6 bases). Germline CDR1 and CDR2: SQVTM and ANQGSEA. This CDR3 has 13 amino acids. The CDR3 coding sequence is TGCAGCGCTGAATGGGGGGTGGGCAACATTCAGTACTTC. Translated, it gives CSAEWGVGNIQYF.

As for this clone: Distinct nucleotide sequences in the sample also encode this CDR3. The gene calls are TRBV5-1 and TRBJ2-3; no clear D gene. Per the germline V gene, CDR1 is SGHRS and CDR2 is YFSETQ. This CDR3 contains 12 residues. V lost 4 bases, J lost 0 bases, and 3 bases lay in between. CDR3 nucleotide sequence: TGCGCCAGCAGCCTGAGCACAGATACGCAGTATTTT. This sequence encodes CASSLSTDTQYF.

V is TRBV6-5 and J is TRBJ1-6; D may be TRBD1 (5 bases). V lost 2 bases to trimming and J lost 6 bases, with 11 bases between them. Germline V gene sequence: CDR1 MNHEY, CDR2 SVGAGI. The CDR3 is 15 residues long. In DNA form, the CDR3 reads TGTGCCAGCAGTTACCAGGGCTTTGGTAATTCACCCCTCCACTTT. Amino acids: CASSYQGFGNSPLHF.

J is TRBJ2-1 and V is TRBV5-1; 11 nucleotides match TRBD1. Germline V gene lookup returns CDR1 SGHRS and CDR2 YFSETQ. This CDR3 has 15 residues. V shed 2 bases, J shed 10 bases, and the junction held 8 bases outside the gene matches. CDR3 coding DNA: TGCGCCAGCAGCTTATCCGGGACAGGGGGAGAGGAGCAGTTCTTC. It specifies CASSLSGTGGEEQFF.

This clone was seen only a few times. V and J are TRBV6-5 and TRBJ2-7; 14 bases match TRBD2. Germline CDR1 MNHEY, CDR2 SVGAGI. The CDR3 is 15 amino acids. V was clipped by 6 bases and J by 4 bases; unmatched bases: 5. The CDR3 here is CASSPGTSGSYEQYF. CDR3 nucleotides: TGTGCCAGCAGCCCCGGGACTAGCGGGAGTTACGAGCAGTACTTC.

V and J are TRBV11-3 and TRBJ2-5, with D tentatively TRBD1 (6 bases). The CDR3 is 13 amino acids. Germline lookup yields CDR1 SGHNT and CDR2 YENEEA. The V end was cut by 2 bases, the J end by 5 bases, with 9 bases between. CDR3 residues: CASSLNRVETQYF. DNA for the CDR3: TGTGCCAGCAGCTTAAACAGGGTGGAGACCCAGTACTTC.

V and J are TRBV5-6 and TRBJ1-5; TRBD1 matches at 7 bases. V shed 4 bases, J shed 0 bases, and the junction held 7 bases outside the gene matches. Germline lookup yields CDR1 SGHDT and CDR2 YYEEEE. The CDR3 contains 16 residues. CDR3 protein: CASSVNRGYSNQPQHF. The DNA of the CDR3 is TGTGCCAGCAGCGTCAACAGGGGTTATAGCAATCAGCCCCAGCATTTT.

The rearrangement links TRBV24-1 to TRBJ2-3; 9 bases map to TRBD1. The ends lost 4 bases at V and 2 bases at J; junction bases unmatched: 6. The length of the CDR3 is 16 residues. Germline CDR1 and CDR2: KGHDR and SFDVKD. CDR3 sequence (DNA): TGTGCCACCAGTGACCGGACAGGGGCCTACACAGATACGCAGTATTTT. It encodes CATSDRTGAYTDTQYF.

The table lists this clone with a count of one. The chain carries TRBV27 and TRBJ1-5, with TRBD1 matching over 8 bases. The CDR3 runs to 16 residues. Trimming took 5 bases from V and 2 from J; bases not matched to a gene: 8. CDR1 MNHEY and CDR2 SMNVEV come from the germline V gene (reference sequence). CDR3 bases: TGTGCCAGCAGTGGTGGACAGGGAGTAGGCAATCAGCCCCAGCATTTT. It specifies CASSGGQGVGNQPQHF.

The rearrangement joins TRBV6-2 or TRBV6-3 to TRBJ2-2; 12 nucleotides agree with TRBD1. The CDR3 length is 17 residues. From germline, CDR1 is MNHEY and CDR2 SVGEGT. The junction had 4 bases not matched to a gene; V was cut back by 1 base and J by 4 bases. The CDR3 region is CASSYWSGQGATGELFF. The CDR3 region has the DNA TGTGCCAGCAGTTACTGGTCGGGACAGGGGGCCACCGGGGAGCTGTTTTTT.

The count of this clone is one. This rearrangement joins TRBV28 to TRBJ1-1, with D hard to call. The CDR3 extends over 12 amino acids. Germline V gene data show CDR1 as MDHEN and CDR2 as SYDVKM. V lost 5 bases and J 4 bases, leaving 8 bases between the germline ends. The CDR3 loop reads CASSPEVTEAFF. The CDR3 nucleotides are TGTGCCAGCAGTCCAGAGGTCACTGAAGCTTTCTTT.

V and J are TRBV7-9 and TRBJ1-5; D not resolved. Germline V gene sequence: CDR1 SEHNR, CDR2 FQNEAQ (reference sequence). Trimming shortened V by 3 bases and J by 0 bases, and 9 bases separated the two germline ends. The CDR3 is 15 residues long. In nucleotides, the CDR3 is TGTGCCAGCAGCTTGGGCGGGAATAGCAATCAGCCCCAGCATTTT. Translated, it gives CASSLGGNSNQPQHF.

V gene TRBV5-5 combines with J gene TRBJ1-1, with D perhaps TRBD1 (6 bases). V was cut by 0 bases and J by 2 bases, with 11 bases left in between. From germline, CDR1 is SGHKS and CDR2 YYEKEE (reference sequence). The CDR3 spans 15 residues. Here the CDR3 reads CASSLAAGANTEAFF. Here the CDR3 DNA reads TGTGCCAGCAGCTTGGCCGCAGGGGCTAACACTGAAGCTTTCTTT.

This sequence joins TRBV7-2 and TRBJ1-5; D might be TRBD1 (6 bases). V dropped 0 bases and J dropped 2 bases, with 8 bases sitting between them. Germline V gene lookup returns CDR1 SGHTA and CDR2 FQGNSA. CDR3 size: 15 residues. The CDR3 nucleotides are TGTGCCAGCAGCTTAGCGCAGGGGCGCAATCAGCCCCAGCATTTT. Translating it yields CASSLAQGRNQPQHF.

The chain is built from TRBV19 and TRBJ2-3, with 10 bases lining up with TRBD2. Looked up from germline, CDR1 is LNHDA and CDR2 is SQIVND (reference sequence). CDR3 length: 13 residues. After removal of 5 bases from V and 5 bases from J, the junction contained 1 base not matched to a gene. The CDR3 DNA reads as TGTGCCAGTAGTTGGACTAGCGGAGATACGCAGTATTTT. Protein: CASSWTSGDTQYF.